These 16 T cell receptor beta chains were all obtained from the same sample, sequenced in a study of blood T cell repertoires in COVID-19. Data came from immunoSEQ multiplex PCR; TCRdb stores just in-frame clones and leaves some out. The sample yields around 430,000 clones, 87% seen once. Sequences were obtained from PBMCs or T cells enriched from blood (not recorded which). Every receptor here comes from a woman aged 50 to 60 who had recovered from COVID-19.

The V call is TRBV10-3, the J call TRBJ1-6; D is possibly TRBD1 (5 bases). V lost 4 bases, J lost 7 bases, and 14 bases lay in between. This CDR3 is built from 15 residues. CDR1 is ENHRY, CDR2 SYGVKD, per germline. This CDR3 reads CAISASTGGNSPLHF. In nucleotides, the CDR3 is TGTGCCATCAGTGCCTCGACGGGGGGAAATTCACCCCTCCACTTT.

The V and J genes are TRBV7-9 and TRBJ1-2, with D perhaps TRBD1 (6 bases). V lost 5 bases and J 7 bases, leaving 14 bases between the germline ends. This CDR3 region has 13 residues. From germline, CDR1 is SEHNR and CDR2 FQNEAQ (reference sequence). CDR3 nucleotide sequence: TGTGCCAGCAGCCCGGACAGCTGGGGTGGCTACACCTTC. Residues: CASSPDSWGGYTF.

This chain links TRBV29-1 with TRBJ1-1; 7 bases map to TRBD1. This CDR3 contains 13 residues. Germline values: CDR1 SQVTM, CDR2 ANQGSEA. With 3 bases clipped from V and 7 bases from J, the junction kept 8 bases outside the gene matches. CDR3 nucleotides: TGCAGCGTTGAGTATCACGGGACAGTTGAAGCTTTCTTT. Residues: CSVEYHGTVEAFF.

V and J are TRBV28 and TRBJ1-1; no definite D call. Germline CDR1 is MDHEN and CDR2 is SYDVKM. CDR3 length equals 12 residues. V lost 6 bases and J 0 bases, leaving 5 bases between the germline ends. In nucleotides, the CDR3 is TGTGCCAGCAGCCAATTGAACACTGAAGCTTTCTTT. This sequence encodes CASSQLNTEAFF.

V is TRBV7-2 and J is TRBJ2-5; unclear D gene. In germline, CDR1 is SGHTA, CDR2 FQGNSA. This CDR3 has 13 amino acids. The V end was cut by 4 bases, the J end by 7 bases, with 13 bases between. CDR3 coding DNA: TGTGCCAGCAGCTCACGACCGGCGGTGACCCAGTACTTC. Encoded protein: CASSSRPAVTQYF.

The chain has TRBV5-1 and TRBJ1-1; 7 nucleotides match TRBD1. Unmatched junction bases numbered 5, after V lost 0 bases and J lost 3 bases. The CDR3 spans 15 residues. Germline V gene data show CDR1 as SGHRS and CDR2 as YFSETQ. The CDR3 DNA reads as TGCGCCAGCAGCTTGGAATATCAGGGGGACACTGAAGCTTTCTTT. Residues: CASSLEYQGDTEAFF.

This clone was detected only a few times. The chain carries TRBV27 and TRBJ1-6, with D hard to call. The CDR3 spans 14 residues. The germline V and J ends were trimmed by 8 bases and 10 bases, with 18 bases remaining between them. CDR1 is MNHEY, CDR2 SMNVEV, per germline (reference sequence). CDR3 in DNA: TGTGCCAGCTGGGAATCTCGTAGGGAGTCACCCCTCCACTTT. It specifies CASWESRRESPLHF.

V is TRBV19 and J is TRBJ1-2, with 7 positions matching TRBD1. V was clipped by 6 bases and J by 4 bases; unmatched bases: 17. The V gene's germline CDR1 is LNHDA and CDR2 SQIVND (reference sequence). The CDR3 spans 17 residues. CDR3 sequence: CASSSGARDSITYGYTF. The CDR3 DNA reads as TGTGCCAGTAGCAGTGGGGCCCGGGACAGTATAACCTATGGCTACACCTTC.

In nucleotides, the CDR3 is TGTGCCTGGAGTGCCGGGACTAGCTTGGAGACCCAGTACTTC. It translates to CAWSAGTSLETQYF. V and J are TRBV30 and TRBJ2-5; 9 bases agree with TRBD2. The CDR3 sequence is 14 residues long. The V segment lost 1 base and the J segment 5 bases; nucleotides outside the gene matches: 5. The germline CDR1 and CDR2 sequences are GTSNPN and SVGIG (reference sequence).

This chain links TRBV18 with TRBJ1-6; TRBD1 agrees at 7 bases. CDR3 length equals 16 residues. Looked up from germline, CDR1 is KGHSH and CDR2 is LQKENI. The trim removed 3 bases at V and 5 bases at J, leaving 7 bases unmatched. The CDR3: CASSPKGTANNSPLHF. DNA for the CDR3: TGTGCCAGCTCACCCAAAGGGACAGCTAATAATTCACCCCTCCACTTT.

This clone came up once. CDR3: CSVRQGALETQYF. The DNA for the CDR3 is TGCAGCGTTCGACAGGGGGCTTTAGAGACCCAGTACTTC. V is TRBV29-1 and J is TRBJ2-5; 10 positions match TRBD1. Germline CDR1 SQVTM, CDR2 ANQGSEA. This CDR3 has 13 residues. V was pared by 5 bases and J by 4 bases, with 4 bases of the junction left unmatched.

The chain carries TRBV3-1 (or the pseudogene TRBV3-2) and TRBJ1-6; D remains ambiguous. CDR1 is LGHDT, CDR2 YNNKEL, per germline (reference sequence). This CDR3 spans 14 amino acids. V dropped 0 bases and J dropped 10 bases, with 10 bases sitting between them. As DNA, the CDR3 is TGTGCCAGCAGCCAAGATAACCGGTTCTCACCCCTCCACTTT. The encoded protein is CASSQDNRFSPLHF.

The chain combines TRBV6-5 with TRBJ1-1; 7 bases are shared with TRBD1. The CDR3 has 12 amino acids. Germline V gene data show CDR1 as MNHEY and CDR2 as SVGAGI. Trimming cost V 4 bases and J 10 bases; bases outside gene matches: 6. CDR3 sequence (DNA): TGTGCCAGCAGTTCACCGGACAGGCGAGCTTTCTTT. Its protein is CASSSPDRRAFF.

The chain uses TRBV5-1 and TRBJ2-5; perhaps TRBD2 as D (5 bases). V was shortened by 5 bases and J by 0 bases, with 8 bases between the two germline ends. The CDR3 contains 13 residues. Per the germline V gene, CDR1 is SGHRS and CDR2 is YFSETQ. Here the CDR3 reads CASRTTYQETQYF. Here the CDR3 DNA reads TGCGCCAGCAGGACTACGTACCAAGAGACCCAGTACTTC. The whole variable domain, remainder taken from reference TRBV5-1 and TRBJ2-5, is KAGVTQTPRYLIKTRGQQVTLSCSPISGHRSVSWYQQTPGQGLQFLFEYFSETQRNKGNFPGRFSGRQFSNSRSEMNVSTLELGDSALYLCASRTTYQETQYFGPGTRLLVL.

In this sample, this clone turned up once. The chain recombines TRBV19 with TRBJ2-1; 7 bases are a match to TRBD1. With V trimmed by 7 bases and J by 1 base, 7 bases remained unmatched. The CDR3 consists of 15 residues. The V gene's germline CDR1 is LNHDA and CDR2 SQIVND (reference sequence). DNA of the CDR3: TGTGCCAGTAATAACAGGGGATCGTCCTACAATGAGCAGTTCTTC. This translates into CASNNRGSSYNEQFF.

V and J are TRBV19 and TRBJ2-3; D unclear. Between the trimmed V and J ends, which lost 5 bases and 2 bases, there was a span of 5 bases. The CDR3 has 12 amino acids. Per germline, CDR1 LNHDA and CDR2 SQIVND (reference sequence). The CDR3 coding sequence is TGTGCCAGTAGTCACTACACAGATACGCAGTATTTT. Translation gives CASSHYTDTQYF.